This T cell receptor beta chain was obtained from a study of post-analysis software for immune sequencing data. Study outcomes and limitations: Clustering by F measure revealed strong co-clustering among samples prepared together in one batch. In patients, about five TRBV segments were more frequent than in controls, with TRBV5-6, TRBV5-1 and TRBV20-1 among them.

This clonotype appeared a few times. Its antigen is as yet unknown. Carried by the TCR beta cDNA libraries were unique molecular identifiers. Between roughly 1 and 10 million T cells gave rise to a few hundred thousand cDNA molecules. TCRdb re-analysed the PCR reads in MiXCR, keeping a single row per CDR3 protein. The sample shows about 800,000 distinct CDR3 sequences, less than 35% of them seen only once. The germline CDR1 and CDR2 sequences are SGHVS and FQNEAQ. CDR3 length equals 16 residues. V lost 3 bases to trimming and J lost 1 base, with 10 bases between them. The V and J genes are TRBV7-8 and TRBJ2-6; no clear D. The sample comprised blood. This clonotype was obtained from a girl aged 10-17 years with multiple sclerosis. DNA of the CDR3: TGTGCCAGCAGCTTGGACGTGGGGTCTGGGGCCAACGTCCTGACTTTC. It specifies CASSLDVGSGANVLTF.